This T cell receptor (beta chain) was observed in a study of human T cells and chemical hapten exposure. About the study: DPC 0.01% went on the upper back by patch test, with reading at 6 days. Study-level results: Patch test score was positively correlated with the counts of PT1 expanded TCRs.

Time point specified: pre-sensitization, week 0. Treatment reported: therapeutic diphenylcyclopropenone sensitization with weekly scalp DPC. The donor pool consisted of alopecia patients aged 18 to 70 years, considered suitable for DPC. With regard to this clonotype: Its antigen is not identified.

The length of the CDR3 is 16 residues. J was trimmed by 9 bases and V by 4 bases; bases with no gene match: 15. Germline loops: CDR1 MGHRA, CDR2 YSYEKL. In the authors' methods: Sampled TCR counts reached a median of roughly 98,000 per sample, with values ranging from 23,224 to 690,600. TCRdb analysed the RACE reads with MiXCR anew, one entry per CDR3 protein. These V and J calls rely on TCRdb rather than the paper's analysis. The top ten clones hold around 9.6% of a sample with tens of thousands of distinct CDR3 sequences, roughly 10% of them seen once. The rearrangement uses TRBV4-1 and TRBJ2-1, with 7 bases fitting TRBD2. The clonotype originates from a man aged 35 to 55 with alopecia areata. Some clones in this sample may be carry-over from other donors' samples. Here the sequenced sample was whole blood, taken in connection with sensitization to the hapten diphenylcyclopropenone (DPC). The CDR3: CASSPPLAGARREQFF. DNA of the CDR3: TGCGCCAGCAGCCCCCCCCTCGCGGGAGCCCGGCGTGAGCAGTTCTTC.